This T cell receptor (beta chain) was captured by sequencing in a study of CXCR3-negative and CXCR3-positive naive CD8 T cells. Comments on this clonotype: The antigen remains unidentified.

General observations from the study: Cryopreserved PBMCs had partly decreased CXCR3 expression; fresh PBMCs were used in most assays.

Via 5' RACE with UMI labels, TRB cDNA libraries were prepared. TCRdb reprocessed the 5' RACE reads and reports one entry per CDR3 protein, with no DNA. Recorded for this sample: about 82,000 distinct CDR3 sequences. This receptor was obtained from a human donor in good health. Some clones in this sample may be carry-over from other donors' samples. The source material was naive CXCR3- CD8+ T cells from blood. Subset defined: CD45RO-CCR7+CD27+CD95- naive CD8+ T cells lacking CXCR3 (TNR3-).

The CDR3 sequence is CASSTRGHQPQHF. The genes are TRBV19 and TRBJ1-5; TCRdb's D call, TRBD1, is unchecked because there is no DNA. The V gene's germline CDR1 is LNHDA and CDR2 SQIVND (reference sequence). CDR3 length: 13 residues.